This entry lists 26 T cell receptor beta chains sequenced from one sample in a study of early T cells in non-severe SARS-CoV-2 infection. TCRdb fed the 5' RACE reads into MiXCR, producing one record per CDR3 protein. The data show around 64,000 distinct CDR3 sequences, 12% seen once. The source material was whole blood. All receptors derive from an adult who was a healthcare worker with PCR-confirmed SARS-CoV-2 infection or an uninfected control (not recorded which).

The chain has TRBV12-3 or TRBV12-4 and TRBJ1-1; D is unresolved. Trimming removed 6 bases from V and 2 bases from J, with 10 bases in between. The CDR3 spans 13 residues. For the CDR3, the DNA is TGTGCCAGCAGCTACATAACTAACACTGAAGCTTTCTTT. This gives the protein CASSYITNTEAFF.

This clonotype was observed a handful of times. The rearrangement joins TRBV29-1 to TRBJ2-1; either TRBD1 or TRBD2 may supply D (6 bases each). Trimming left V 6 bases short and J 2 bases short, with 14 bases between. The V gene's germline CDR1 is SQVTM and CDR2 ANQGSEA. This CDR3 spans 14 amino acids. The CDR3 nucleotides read TGCAGCGTAACCCTAGGGGGGCCCTACAATGAGCAGTTCTTC. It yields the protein CSVTLGGPYNEQFF.

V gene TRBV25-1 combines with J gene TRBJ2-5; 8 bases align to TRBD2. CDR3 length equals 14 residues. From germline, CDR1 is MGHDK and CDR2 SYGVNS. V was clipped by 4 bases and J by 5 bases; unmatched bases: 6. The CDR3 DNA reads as TGTGCCAGCAGTGCCTACGGGGGGGTGGAGACCCAGTACTTC. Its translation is CASSAYGGVETQYF.

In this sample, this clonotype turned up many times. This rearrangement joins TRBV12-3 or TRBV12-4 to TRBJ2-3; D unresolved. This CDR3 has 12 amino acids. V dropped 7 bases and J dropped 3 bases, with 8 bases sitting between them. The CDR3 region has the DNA TGTGCCAGCAACTTCGGAACAGATACGCAGTATTTT. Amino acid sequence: CASNFGTDTQYF.

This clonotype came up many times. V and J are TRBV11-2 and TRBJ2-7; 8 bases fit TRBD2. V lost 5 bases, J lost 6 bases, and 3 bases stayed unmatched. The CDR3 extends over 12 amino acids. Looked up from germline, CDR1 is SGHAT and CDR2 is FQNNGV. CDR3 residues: CASSPGRVEQYF. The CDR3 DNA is TGTGCCAGCAGCCCCGGGAGGGTCGAGCAGTACTTC.

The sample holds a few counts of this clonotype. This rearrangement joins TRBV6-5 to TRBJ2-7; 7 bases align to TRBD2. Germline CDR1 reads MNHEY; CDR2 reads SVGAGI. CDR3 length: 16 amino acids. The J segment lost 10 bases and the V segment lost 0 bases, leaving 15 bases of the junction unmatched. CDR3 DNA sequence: TGTGCCAGCAGTTACTCGGGGCTAGCGGCCAAGGGTATTCAGTACTTC. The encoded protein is CASSYSGLAAKGIQYF.

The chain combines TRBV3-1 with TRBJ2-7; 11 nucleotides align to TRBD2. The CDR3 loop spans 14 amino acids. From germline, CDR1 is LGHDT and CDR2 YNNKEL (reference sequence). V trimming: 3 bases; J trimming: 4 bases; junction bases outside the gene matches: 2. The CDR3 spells CASSHLAGGYEQYF. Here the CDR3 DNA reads TGTGCCAGCAGCCACCTAGCGGGGGGATACGAGCAGTACTTC.

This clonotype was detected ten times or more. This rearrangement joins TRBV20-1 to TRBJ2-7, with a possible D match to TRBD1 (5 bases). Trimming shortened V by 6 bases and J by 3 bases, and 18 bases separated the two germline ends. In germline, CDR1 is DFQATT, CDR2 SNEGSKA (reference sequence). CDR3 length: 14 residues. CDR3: CSAREGAVIYEQYF. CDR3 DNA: TGCAGTGCGCGAGAAGGGGCGGTTATCTACGAGCAGTACTTC.

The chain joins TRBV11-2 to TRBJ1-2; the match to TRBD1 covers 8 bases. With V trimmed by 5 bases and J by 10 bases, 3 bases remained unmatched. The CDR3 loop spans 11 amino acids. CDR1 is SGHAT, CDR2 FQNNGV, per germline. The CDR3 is CASSPGGAYTF. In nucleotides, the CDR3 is TGTGCCAGCAGCCCAGGGGGCGCCTACACCTTC. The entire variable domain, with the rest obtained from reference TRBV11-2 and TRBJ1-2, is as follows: EAGVAQSPRYKIIEKRQSVAFWCNPISGHATLYWYQQILGQGPKLLIQFQNNGVVDDSQLPKDRFSAERLKGVDSTLKIQPAKLEDSAVYLCASSPGGAYTFGSGTRLTVV.

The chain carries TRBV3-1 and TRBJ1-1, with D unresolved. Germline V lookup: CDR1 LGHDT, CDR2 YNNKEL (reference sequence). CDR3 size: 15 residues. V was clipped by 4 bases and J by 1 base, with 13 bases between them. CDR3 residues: CASSPKRTANTEAFF. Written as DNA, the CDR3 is TGTGCCAGCAGCCCTAAACGGACGGCGAACACTGAAGCTTTCTTT.

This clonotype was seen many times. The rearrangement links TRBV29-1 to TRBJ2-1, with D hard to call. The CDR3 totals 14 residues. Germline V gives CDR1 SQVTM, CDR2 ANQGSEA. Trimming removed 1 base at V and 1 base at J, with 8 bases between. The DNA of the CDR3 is TGCAGCGTTGAAGTTCGCTTGTCCTACAATGAGCAGTTCTTC. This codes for CSVEVRLSYNEQFF.

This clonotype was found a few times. DNA for the CDR3: TGTGCCAGCAGCTTAAGTGGTAGCACAGATACGCAGTATTTT. Its protein product is CASSLSGSTDTQYF. This rearrangement joins TRBV7-6 to TRBJ2-3; D gene ambiguous. Germline assignment: CDR1 SGHVS and CDR2 FNYEAQ. The CDR3 sequence is 14 residues long. The germline V and J ends were trimmed by 2 bases and 0 bases, with 6 bases remaining between them. Complete variable domain (other parts from reference TRBV7-6 and TRBJ2-3): GAGVSQSPRYKVTKRGQDVALRCDPISGHVSLYWYRQALGQGPEFLTYFNYEAQQDKSGLPNDRFSAERPEGSISTLTIQRTEQRDSAMYRCASSLSGSTDTQYFGPGTRLTVL.

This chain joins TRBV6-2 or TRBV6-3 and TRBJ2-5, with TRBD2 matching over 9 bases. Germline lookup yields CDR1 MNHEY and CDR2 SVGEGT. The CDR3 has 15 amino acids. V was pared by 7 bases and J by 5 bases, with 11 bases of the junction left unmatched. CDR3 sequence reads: CASNDPGLAVETQYF. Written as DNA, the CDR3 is TGTGCCAGCAATGACCCGGGACTAGCAGTGGAGACCCAGTACTTC.

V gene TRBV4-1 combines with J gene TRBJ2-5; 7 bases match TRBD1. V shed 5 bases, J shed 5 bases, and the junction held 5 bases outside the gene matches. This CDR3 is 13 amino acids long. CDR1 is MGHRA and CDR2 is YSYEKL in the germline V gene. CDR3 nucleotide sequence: TGCGCCAGCAGCTGGACAGGTGGGGAGACCCAGTACTTC. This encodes CASSWTGGETQYF.

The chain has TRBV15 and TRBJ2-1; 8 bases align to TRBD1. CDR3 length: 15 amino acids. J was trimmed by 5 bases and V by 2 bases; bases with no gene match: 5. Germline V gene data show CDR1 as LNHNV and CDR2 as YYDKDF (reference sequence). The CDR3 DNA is TGTGCCACCAGCAGATCTCAGGGGGCGGACAATGAGCAGTTCTTC. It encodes CATSRSQGADNEQFF. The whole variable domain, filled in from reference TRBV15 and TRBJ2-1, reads DAMVIQNPRYQVTQFGKPVTLSCSQTLNHNVMYWYQQKSSQAPKLLFHYYDKDFNNEADTPDNFQSRRPNTSFCFLDIRSPGLGDTAMYLCATSRSQGADNEQFFGPGTRLTVL.

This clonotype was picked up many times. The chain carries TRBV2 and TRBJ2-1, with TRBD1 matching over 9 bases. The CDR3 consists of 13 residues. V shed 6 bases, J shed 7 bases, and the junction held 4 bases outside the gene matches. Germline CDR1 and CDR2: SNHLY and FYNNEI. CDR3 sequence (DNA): TGTGCCAGCAGCCGGGACAGGGATAATGAGCAGTTCTTC. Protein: CASSRDRDNEQFF.

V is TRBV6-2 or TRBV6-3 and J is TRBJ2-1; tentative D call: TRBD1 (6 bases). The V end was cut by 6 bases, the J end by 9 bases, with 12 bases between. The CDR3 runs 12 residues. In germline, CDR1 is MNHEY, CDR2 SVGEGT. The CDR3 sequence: CASSHRVGEQFF. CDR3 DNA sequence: TGTGCCAGCAGCCACAGGGTTGGTGAGCAGTTCTTC.

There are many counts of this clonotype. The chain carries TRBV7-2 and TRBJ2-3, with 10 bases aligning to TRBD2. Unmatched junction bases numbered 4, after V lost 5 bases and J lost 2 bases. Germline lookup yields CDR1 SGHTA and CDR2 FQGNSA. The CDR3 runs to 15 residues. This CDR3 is CASSPAGGPTDTQYF. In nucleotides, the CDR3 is TGTGCCAGCAGCCCAGCGGGAGGGCCCACAGATACGCAGTATTTT. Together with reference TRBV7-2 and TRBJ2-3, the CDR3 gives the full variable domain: GAGVSQSPSNKVTEKGKDVELRCDPISGHTALYWYRQSLGQGLEFLIYFQGNSAPDKSGLPSDRFSAERTGGSVSTLTIQRTQQEDSAVYLCASSPAGGPTDTQYFGPGTRLTVL.

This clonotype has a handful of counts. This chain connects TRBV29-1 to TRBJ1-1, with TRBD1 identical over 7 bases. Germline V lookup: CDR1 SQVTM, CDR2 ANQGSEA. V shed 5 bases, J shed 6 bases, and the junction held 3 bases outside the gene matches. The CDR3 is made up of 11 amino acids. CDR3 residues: CSVRGGSEAFF. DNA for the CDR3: TGCAGCGTTCGAGGGGGCTCTGAAGCTTTCTTT.

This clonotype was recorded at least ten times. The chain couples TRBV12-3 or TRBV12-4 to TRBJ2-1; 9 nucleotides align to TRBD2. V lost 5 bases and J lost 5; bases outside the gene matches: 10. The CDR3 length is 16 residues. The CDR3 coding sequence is TGTGCCAGCAGTATGTTAGCGGGGGAGGTTGACAATGAGCAGTTCTTC. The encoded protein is CASSMLAGEVDNEQFF.

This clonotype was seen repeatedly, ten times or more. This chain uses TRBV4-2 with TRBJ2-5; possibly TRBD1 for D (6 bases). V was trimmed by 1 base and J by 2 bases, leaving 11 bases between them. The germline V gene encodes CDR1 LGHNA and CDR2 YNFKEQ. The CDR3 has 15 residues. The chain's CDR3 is CASSQGAGDQETQYF. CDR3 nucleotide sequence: TGTGCCAGCAGCCAAGGAGCAGGGGATCAAGAGACCCAGTACTTC.

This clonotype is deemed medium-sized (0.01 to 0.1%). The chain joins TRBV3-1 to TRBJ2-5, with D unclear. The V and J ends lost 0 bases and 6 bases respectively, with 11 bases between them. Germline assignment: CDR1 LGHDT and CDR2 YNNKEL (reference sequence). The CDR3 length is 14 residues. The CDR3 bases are TGTGCCAGCAGCCAAGAGTTGGACGTGAAGACCCAGTACTTC. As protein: CASSQELDVKTQYF.

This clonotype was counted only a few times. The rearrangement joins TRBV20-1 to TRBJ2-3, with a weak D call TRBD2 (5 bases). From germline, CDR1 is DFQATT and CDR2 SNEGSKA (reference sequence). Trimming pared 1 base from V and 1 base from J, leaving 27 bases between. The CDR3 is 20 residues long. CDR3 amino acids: CSARGLLISATLARTDTQYF. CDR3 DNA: TGCAGTGCTAGAGGCCTTCTCATCTCGGCTACCCTAGCTCGCACAGATACGCAGTATTTT.

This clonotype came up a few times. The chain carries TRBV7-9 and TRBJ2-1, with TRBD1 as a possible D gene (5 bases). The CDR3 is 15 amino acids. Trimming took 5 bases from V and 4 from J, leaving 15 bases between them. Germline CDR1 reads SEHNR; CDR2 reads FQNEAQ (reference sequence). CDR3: CASSPDNQPYNEQFF. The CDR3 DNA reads TGTGCCAGCAGCCCGGACAATCAACCATACAATGAGCAGTTCTTC.

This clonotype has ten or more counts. This chain's CDR3 is CSAHDPNEKLFF. The CDR3 nucleotides read TGCAGTGCGCACGACCCGAATGAAAAACTGTTTTTT. This rearrangement joins TRBV20-1 to TRBJ1-4; D remains unclear. The CDR3 is 12 residues long. Between the trimmed V and J ends, which lost 6 bases and 5 bases, there was a span of 10 bases. Germline V lookup: CDR1 DFQATT, CDR2 SNEGSKA (reference sequence).

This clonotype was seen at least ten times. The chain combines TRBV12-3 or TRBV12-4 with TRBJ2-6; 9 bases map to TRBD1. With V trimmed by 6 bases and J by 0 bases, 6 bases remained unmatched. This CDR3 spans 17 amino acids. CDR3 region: CASRKTGGDSGANVLTF. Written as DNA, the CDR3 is TGTGCCAGCAGGAAGACAGGGGGTGACTCTGGGGCCAACGTCCTGACTTTC.